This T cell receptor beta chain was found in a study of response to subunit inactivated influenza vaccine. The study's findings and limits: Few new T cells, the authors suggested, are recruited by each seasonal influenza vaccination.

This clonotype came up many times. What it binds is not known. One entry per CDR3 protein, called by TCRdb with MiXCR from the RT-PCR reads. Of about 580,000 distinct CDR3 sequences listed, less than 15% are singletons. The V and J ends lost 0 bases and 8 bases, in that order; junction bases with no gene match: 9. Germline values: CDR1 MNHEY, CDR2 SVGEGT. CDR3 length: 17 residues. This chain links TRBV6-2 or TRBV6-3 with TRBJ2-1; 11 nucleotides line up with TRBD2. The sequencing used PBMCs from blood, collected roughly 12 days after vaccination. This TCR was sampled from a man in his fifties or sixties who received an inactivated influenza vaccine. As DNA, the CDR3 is TGTGCCAGCAGTTACTCGGTCGAAGGACTAGCGGGCTATGAGCAGTTCTTC. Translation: CASSYSVEGLAGYEQFF.